Given below is one T cell receptor beta chain in context. The data derive from a study of blood T cell repertoires in COVID-19. Study context: Researchers got acute and convalescent COVID-19 samples from the United States, Italy and Spain. Sample material is recorded as cDNA or gDNA derived from T cells, B-cell-depleted T cells, or PBMCs.

Repertoires were generated with immunoSEQ multiplex PCR, while TCRdb's copy carries only in-frame clones and drops some. The data hold some 200,000 clones, with approximately 91% observed a single time. The CDR3 sequence is 11 residues long. CDR1 is SNHLY, CDR2 FYNNEI, per germline. Trimming left V 5 bases short and J 4 bases short, with 4 bases between. The receptor's source is a woman between 35 and 50 years old with acute or convalescent COVID-19. The sample comprised peripheral blood. The rearrangement joins TRBV2 to TRBJ2-3, with D unresolved. CDR3 sequence reads: CASSQADTQYF. Written as DNA, the CDR3 is TGTGCCAGCAGTCAGGCAGATACGCAGTATTTT.